These T cell receptor beta chains were read from a single sample in a study of beta chain features in type 1 diabetes. Only in-frame clones appear in the TCRdb table, and some are missing; sequencing was by immunoSEQ multiplex PCR. This table has some 330,000 clones, around 10% appearing once. The sequenced sample consisted of naive CD4+ T cells from blood. The receptors were sampled from a woman between 25 and 40 years old in good health. CDR3s include the opening cysteine and the closing phenylalanine or tryptophan. A D gene is named only where the DNA matches it firmly. Not every row has a clone size; where given, it reads once, few, many or a size class.

16	few	TRBV28	.	TRBJ2-3	CASFYSPVQGRDTQYF	TGTGCCAGCTTCTACTCCCCGGTCCAGGGCCGAGATACGCAGTATTTT
15	few	TRBV15	TRBD2	TRBJ2-3	CATSRTPTSADTQYF	TGTGCCACCAGCAGGACGCCCACTAGCGCAGATACGCAGTATTTT
16	.	TRBV5-1	TRBD2	TRBJ2-3	CASSWSGRASTDTQYF	TGCGCCAGCAGCTGGAGCGGGAGGGCTAGCACAGATACGCAGTATTTT
15	.	TRBV7-9	.	TRBJ2-6	CASSSLSAGANVLTF	TGTGCCAGCAGCTCCCTTAGCGCTGGGGCCAACGTCCTGACTTTC
14	few	TRBV5-1	TRBD1	TRBJ1-2	CASRATGGADGYTF	TGCGCCAGCAGGGCCACAGGGGGCGCGGATGGCTACACCTTC
14	.	TRBV27	.	TRBJ2-7	CASRAGGGSYEQYF	TGTGCCAGCAGGGCTGGGGGAGGCTCCTACGAGCAGTACTTC
14	.	TRBV9	.	TRBJ2-1	CASSPPGAYNEQFF	TGTGCCAGCAGCCCCCCGGGGGCCTACAATGAGCAGTTCTTC
14	.	TRBV18	TRBD1	TRBJ1-2	CASSQGQGSYGYTF	TGTGCCAGCTCACAAGGACAGGGGAGCTATGGCTACACCTTC
12	few	TRBV7-2	.	TRBJ2-5	CASSLVIETQYF	TGTGCCAGCAGCTTAGTTATTGAGACCCAGTACTTC
18	.	TRBV7-2	TRBD2	TRBJ2-3	CASSLDPPLLAGADTQYF	TGTGCCAGCAGCTTAGACCCCCCTTTACTAGCGGGAGCAGATACGCAGTATTTT